This paragraph reports one T cell receptor (beta chain). The antigen is unknown. These data come from a study of chemoradiotherapy in HPV16-positive cancers. Points from the study as a whole: Non-HPV-specific T cells did not expand in tumors during treatment, whereas candidate HPV-specific clones and E7-related motifs did.

Repertoires were sampled repeatedly during chemoradiotherapy. Only in-frame clones appear in the TCRdb table, and some are missing; sequencing was by immunoSEQ multiplex PCR. The sample carries around 15,000 clones, nearly 80% recorded once. V was shortened by 0 bases and J by 6 bases, with 6 bases between the two germline ends. Per the germline V gene, CDR1 is SGDLS and CDR2 is YYNGEE. The CDR3 consists of 12 residues. V is TRBV9 and J is TRBJ1-2; D not resolved. This clonotype was sampled from a human donor with HPV-associated anogenital cancer. Sampling was done from a patient who underwent chemoradiotherapy. CDR3 amino acids: CASSVARDGYTF. CDR3 DNA sequence: TGTGCCAGCAGCGTAGCAAGAGATGGCTACACCTTC.